The 27 T cell receptor beta chains presented below share a single source sample, sequenced in a study of cytomegalovirus exposure and HLA in healthy donors. Use of 60 Vbeta and 13 Jbeta primers characterized the PCR. The table came from immunoSEQ multiplex PCR; TCRdb's copy has only in-frame clones and leaves some out. This sample has some 87,000 clones, with roughly 80% found just once. Specimen: PBMCs. The receptors come from a woman aged 40 to 50 in good health and CMV-seropositive.

CDR3 nucleotides: TGTGCCAGCATGTCGGAGTTAGTTCAGCCCCAGCATTTT. Residues: CASMSELVQPQHF. The rearrangement uses TRBV6-1 and TRBJ1-5; D not certain. The CDR3 is 13 residues long. Trimming removed 7 bases at V and 6 bases at J, with 13 bases between. CDR1 MNHNS and CDR2 SASEGT come from the germline V gene.

This clone came up once. The V and J genes are TRBV5-4 and TRBJ2-5; 8 positions match TRBD2. Unmatched junction bases numbered 2, after V lost 3 bases and J lost 4 bases. The CDR3 is 13 residues long. Germline-derived CDR1 and CDR2 are SGHNT and YYREEE (reference sequence). The CDR3: CASSSGGGETQYF. CDR3 nucleotides: TGTGCCAGCAGCTCCGGGGGGGGAGAGACCCAGTACTTC.

This clone was counted a few times. The V and J genes are TRBV30 and TRBJ1-1, with 8 bases matching TRBD1. The ends lost 5 bases at V and 1 base at J; junction bases unmatched: 6. CDR1 is GTSNPN and CDR2 is SVGIG in the germline V gene (reference sequence). This CDR3 contains 14 residues. This chain's CDR3 is CAWDRGGGNTEAFF. The CDR3 DNA sequence: TGTGCCTGGGACAGGGGAGGCGGGAACACTGAAGCTTTCTTT.

The chain links TRBV9 to TRBJ2-1, with 8 nucleotides matching TRBD2. Germline lookup yields CDR1 SGDLS and CDR2 YYNGEE. This CDR3 spans 15 amino acids. The V gene end was trimmed by 4 bases and the J gene end by 0 bases; junction bases not matched to a gene: 3. As DNA, the CDR3 is TGTGCCAGCAGCACCACTAGCGGCTCCTACAATGAGCAGTTCTTC. Residues: CASSTTSGSYNEQFF.

The CDR3 here is CASSWTGDRGNTIYF. The CDR3 nucleotides are TGTGCCAGCAGCTGGACAGGGGACAGGGGAAACACCATATATTTT. The chain is built from TRBV5-6 and TRBJ1-3; 9 bases are shared with TRBD1. Losses at the gene ends were 3 bases for V and 4 bases for J; bases not matched to a gene: 5. Germline V gene data show CDR1 as SGHDT and CDR2 as YYEEEE. The CDR3 has 15 amino acids.

Only a few counts were recorded for this clone. The CDR3 protein is CASRGRDNQPQHF. CDR3 in DNA: TGTGCCAGCAGGGGGCGTGACAATCAGCCCCAGCATTTT. The genes are TRBV2 and TRBJ1-5, with TRBD1 as a possible D gene (5 bases). CDR1 is SNHLY, CDR2 FYNNEI, per germline. Trimming removed 6 bases at V and 3 bases at J, with 9 bases between. This CDR3 spans 13 amino acids.

The chain links TRBV5-1 to TRBJ2-5; possibly TRBD1 for D (7 bases). The CDR3 spans 15 residues. The ends were cut back, 0 bases at V and 4 bases at J, with 13 bases in the middle. The germline CDR1 and CDR2 sequences are SGHRS and YFSETQ. The CDR3 sequence: CASSLGGGGRETQYF. The CDR3, as DNA: TGCGCCAGCAGCTTGGGAGGAGGGGGCAGAGAGACCCAGTACTTC.

Here the CDR3 DNA reads TGTGCCAGCAGTTCAGCCGGGACAACCTACGAGCAGTACTTC. Translation gives CASSSAGTTYEQYF. The V and J genes are TRBV6-5 and TRBJ2-7; a weak D match, TRBD1 (6 bases). Trimming took 4 bases from V and 2 from J, leaving 12 bases between them. The CDR3 has 14 residues. The germline V gene encodes CDR1 MNHEY and CDR2 SVGAGI.

This clone was recorded only once. V and J are TRBV30 and TRBJ1-1; 7 positions agree with TRBD1. J gave up 7 bases and V 8 bases, and 4 bases lay outside the gene matches. In germline, CDR1 is GTSNPN, CDR2 SVGIG (reference sequence). The CDR3 extends over 10 amino acids. Here the CDR3 reads CARWDSEAFF. CDR3 in DNA: TGTGCCCGGTGGGACAGTGAAGCTTTCTTT.

This clone occurred once. This chain joins TRBV28 and TRBJ1-1, with 7 nucleotides matching TRBD1. The CDR3 has 15 residues. The germline CDR1 and CDR2 sequences are MDHEN and SYDVKM. After removal of 6 bases from V and 1 base from J, the junction contained 8 bases not matched to a gene. This CDR3 reads CASSLGTAQNTEAFF. Written as DNA, the CDR3 is TGTGCCAGCAGCCTCGGGACAGCTCAGAACACTGAAGCTTTCTTT.

This clone turned up a few times. This chain connects TRBV5-1 to TRBJ1-1, with a tentative D call TRBD1 (5 bases). Germline V gene lookup returns CDR1 SGHRS and CDR2 YFSETQ. V was trimmed by 4 bases and J by 4 bases, leaving 11 bases between them. The CDR3 extends over 13 amino acids. CDR3 DNA: TGCGCCAGCAGCCGCAACAGGATCACTGAAGCTTTCTTT. It codes for CASSRNRITEAFF.

V and J are TRBV19 and TRBJ1-4; D is unresolved. The CDR3 totals 12 residues. Trimming pared 2 bases from V and 7 bases from J, leaving 5 bases between. Germline CDR1 reads LNHDA; CDR2 reads SQIVND (reference sequence). The chain's CDR3 is CASSINGEKLFF. In DNA form, the CDR3 reads TGTGCCAGTAGTATAAACGGTGAAAAACTGTTTTTT.

V is TRBV14 and J is TRBJ2-2; D may be TRBD2 (6 bases). Germline CDR1 reads SGHDN; CDR2 reads FVKESK. There are 15 residues in the CDR3. The V end was cut by 4 bases, the J end by 6 bases, with 15 bases between. The CDR3 DNA is TGTGCCAGCAGCCTCGGACTATCTCCGGCCGGGGAGCTGTTTTTT. As protein: CASSLGLSPAGELFF.

The chain links TRBV2 to TRBJ2-2; no reliable D call. The V end was cut by 6 bases, the J end by 0 bases, with 11 bases between. CDR1 SNHLY and CDR2 FYNNEI come from the germline V gene. The CDR3 has 15 amino acids. The CDR3 DNA reads as TGTGCCAGCAGCCGAGACAACACGAACACCGGGGAGCTGTTTTTT. As protein: CASSRDNTNTGELFF.

The chain is built from TRBV28 and TRBJ2-7; 11 bases align to TRBD1. The CDR3 runs to 14 residues. J gave up 3 bases and V 4 bases, and 2 bases lay outside the gene matches. CDR1 is MDHEN and CDR2 is SYDVKM in the germline V gene. For the CDR3, the DNA is TGTGCCAGCAGTTATGGGACAGGGGGCTACGAGCAGTACTTC. Its translation is CASSYGTGGYEQYF.

The chain links TRBV28 to TRBJ2-3, with D possibly TRBD1 on 7 matching bases. The germline V gene has CDR1 MDHEN and CDR2 SYDVKM. Trimming removed 5 bases at V and 0 bases at J, with 18 bases between. The CDR3 length is 17 residues. The CDR3 sequence: CASSPPLTGTSTDTQYF. CDR3 bases: TGTGCCAGCAGTCCGCCCTTGACAGGGACTAGCACAGATACGCAGTATTTT.

The chain uses TRBV28 and TRBJ2-7; 9 bases agree with TRBD2. The V and J ends lost 2 bases and 0 bases, in that order; junction bases with no gene match: 8. Germline V gene sequence: CDR1 MDHEN, CDR2 SYDVKM. The CDR3 is made up of 17 amino acids. DNA for the CDR3: TGTGCCAGCAGTTTACTCTTAGCGGGAGAAGACTCCTACGAGCAGTACTTC. Protein product: CASSLLLAGEDSYEQYF. Together with reference TRBV28 and TRBJ2-7, the CDR3 gives the full variable domain: DVKVTQSSRYLVKRTGEKVFLECVQDMDHENMFWYRQDPGLGLRLIYFSYDVKMKEKGDIPEGYSVSREKKERFSLILESASTNQTSMYLCASSLLLAGEDSYEQYFGPGTRLTVT.

V gene TRBV25-1 combines with J gene TRBJ2-7, with 10 bases lining up with TRBD1. Trimming at V came to 1 base and at J to 6 bases, leaving 9 bases not matched to a gene. The CDR3 totals 16 residues. CDR1 is MGHDK and CDR2 is SYGVNS in the germline V gene. The CDR3 here is CASSELLGQGMSEQYF. The CDR3 region has the DNA TGTGCCAGCAGTGAATTGTTGGGACAGGGGATGAGCGAGCAGTACTTC.

The chain employs TRBV15 and TRBJ2-5; 8 bases align to TRBD2. After removal of 5 bases from V and 4 bases from J, the junction contained 6 bases not matched to a gene. The CDR3 has 14 residues. Germline values: CDR1 LNHNV, CDR2 YYDKDF (reference sequence). CDR3 amino acids: CATSRGREGETQYF. The CDR3 DNA is TGTGCCACCAGCCGGGGACGGGAGGGAGAGACCCAGTACTTC.

In its sample, this clone was seen a few times. V and J are TRBV30 and TRBJ2-7; D perhaps matches TRBD1 (5 bases). Germline lookup yields CDR1 GTSNPN and CDR2 SVGIG (reference sequence). This CDR3 has 12 amino acids. V was cut by 7 bases and J by 3 bases, with 13 bases left in between. The CDR3 coding sequence is TGTGCCTATAAGGGGTTGAGCTACGAGCAGTACTTC. Its translation: CAYKGLSYEQYF.

The chain combines TRBV30 with TRBJ1-3, with D tentatively TRBD1 (5 bases). Germline V lookup: CDR1 GTSNPN, CDR2 SVGIG (reference sequence). The V and J ends lost 7 bases and 0 bases respectively, with 10 bases between them. This CDR3 contains 13 residues. CDR3 sequence (DNA): TGTGCCTTGATGGGACTCTCTGGAAACACCATATATTTT. It yields the protein CALMGLSGNTIYF.

The chain is built from TRBV27 and TRBJ2-7; 10 bases line up with TRBD2. This CDR3 comprises 15 residues. Trimming cost V 4 bases and J 1 base; bases outside gene matches: 4. CDR1 MNHEY and CDR2 SMNVEV come from the germline V gene (reference sequence). The CDR3 coding sequence is TGTGCCAGCAGTTGGACTAGCGGAGTTTCCTACGAGCAGTACTTC. Encoded protein: CASSWTSGVSYEQYF.

This clone appeared once. The rearrangement uses TRBV10-1 and TRBJ1-5; TRBD1 agrees at 8 bases. V was clipped by 7 bases and J by 0 bases; unmatched bases: 14. The germline V gene has CDR1 WNHNN and CDR2 SYGVQD (reference sequence). The CDR3 has 18 amino acids. The CDR3: CASTGQRTGPHSNQPQHF. The CDR3 DNA reads TGCGCCAGCACTGGACAAAGGACAGGGCCCCATAGCAATCAGCCCCAGCATTTT.

This clone has a handful of counts. The CDR3 region has the DNA TGCGCCAGCAGCCAAGTGTTCACTTCGAATCAGCCCCAGCATTTT. Amino acid sequence: CASSQVFTSNQPQHF. The chain has TRBV4-1 and TRBJ1-5; D not certain. CDR1 and CDR2 (germline): MGHRA, YSYEKL. The CDR3 totals 15 residues. The V end was cut by 1 base, the J end by 4 bases, with 11 bases between.

The rearrangement uses TRBV6-5 and TRBJ2-1; the match to TRBD2 covers 10 bases. Looked up from germline, CDR1 is MNHEY and CDR2 is SVGAGI. The CDR3 is made up of 15 amino acids. Unmatched junction bases numbered 7, after V lost 6 bases and J lost 5 bases. The CDR3 DNA follows: TGTGCCAGCAGGACAACTAGCGGGATCCACAATGAGCAGTTCTTC. Amino acid sequence: CASRTTSGIHNEQFF.

The V gene is TRBV10-3, the J gene TRBJ1-3; D gene uncertain. CDR3 size: 12 residues. Per the germline V gene, CDR1 is ENHRY and CDR2 is SYGVKD. Trimming removed 4 bases at V and 4 bases at J, with 5 bases between. In nucleotides, the CDR3 is TGTGCCATCAGTGGCAGGGGAAACACCATATATTTT. This codes for CAISGRGNTIYF.

This chain uses TRBV28 with TRBJ1-2; 9 bases fit TRBD1. This CDR3 is 13 amino acids long. J was trimmed by 8 bases and V by 6 bases; bases with no gene match: 7. Germline V gene data show CDR1 as MDHEN and CDR2 as SYDVKM. The CDR3 DNA reads TGTGCCAGCAGGGCCGGGACAGGGTGGGGCTACACCTTC. Translating it yields CASRAGTGWGYTF.